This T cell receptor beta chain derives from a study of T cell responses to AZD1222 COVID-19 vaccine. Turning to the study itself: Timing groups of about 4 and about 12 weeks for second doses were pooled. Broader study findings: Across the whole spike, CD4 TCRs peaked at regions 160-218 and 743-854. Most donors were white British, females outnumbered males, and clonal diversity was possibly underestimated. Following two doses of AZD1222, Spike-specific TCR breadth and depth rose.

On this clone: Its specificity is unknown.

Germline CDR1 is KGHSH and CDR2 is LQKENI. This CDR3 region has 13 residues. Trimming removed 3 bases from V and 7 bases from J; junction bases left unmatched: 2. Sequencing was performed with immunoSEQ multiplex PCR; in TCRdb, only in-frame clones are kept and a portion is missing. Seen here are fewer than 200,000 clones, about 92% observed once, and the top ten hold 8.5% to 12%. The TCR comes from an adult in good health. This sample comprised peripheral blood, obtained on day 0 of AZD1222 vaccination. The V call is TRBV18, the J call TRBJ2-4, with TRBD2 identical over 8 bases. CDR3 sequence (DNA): TGTGCCAGCTCACCCGGGGGGGGCAACATTCAGTACTTC. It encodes CASSPGGGNIQYF.